This T cell receptor beta chain appears in the sequencing data of a study of cytomegalovirus exposure and HLA in healthy donors. Repertoires were generated with immunoSEQ multiplex PCR, while TCRdb's copy carries only in-frame clones and drops some. The sample yields over 200,000 clones, around 90% seen once. Comments on this clone: Its specificity is not known.

Among the 110 or so subjects of the validation cohort, separate from the roughly 670-subject first cohort, were the donors. Study-level findings and limits: The study listed approximately 160 cytomegalovirus-associated TCR beta chains.

In germline, CDR1 is SGDLS, CDR2 YYNGEE. This CDR3 is 17 amino acids long. V lost 3 bases to trimming and J lost 3 bases; unmatched junction nucleotides: 8. The sequenced material came from PBMCs. The gene calls are TRBV9 and TRBJ1-6, with 8 bases fitting TRBD1. This TCR derives from a woman aged 18-29 years in good health and CMV-seronegative. Here the CDR3 DNA reads TGTGCCAGCAGCGCTCCCCGGACAGGGCGCTATAATTCACCCCTCCACTTT. Its translation is CASSAPRTGRYNSPLHF.